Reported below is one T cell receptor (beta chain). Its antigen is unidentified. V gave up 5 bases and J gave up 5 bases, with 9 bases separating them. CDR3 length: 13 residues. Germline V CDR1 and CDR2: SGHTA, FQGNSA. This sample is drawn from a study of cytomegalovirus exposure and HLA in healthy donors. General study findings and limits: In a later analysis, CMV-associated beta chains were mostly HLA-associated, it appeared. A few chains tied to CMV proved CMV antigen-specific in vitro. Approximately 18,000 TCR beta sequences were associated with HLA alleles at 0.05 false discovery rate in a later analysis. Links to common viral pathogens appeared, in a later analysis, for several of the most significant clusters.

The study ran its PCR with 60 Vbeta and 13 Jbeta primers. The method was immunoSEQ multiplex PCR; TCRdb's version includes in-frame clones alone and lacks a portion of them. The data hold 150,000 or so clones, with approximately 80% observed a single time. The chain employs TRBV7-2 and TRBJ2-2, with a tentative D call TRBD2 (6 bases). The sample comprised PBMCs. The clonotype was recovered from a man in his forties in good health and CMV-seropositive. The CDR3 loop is CASSPSVTGELFF. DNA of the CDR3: TGTGCCAGCAGCCCTAGCGTTACCGGGGAGCTGTTTTTT.